The entry that follows covers one T cell receptor (beta chain) sequence. This entry comes from a study of blood T cell repertoires in COVID-19. Study details: T cells, B-cell-depleted T cells, or PBMCs supplied cDNA or gDNA.

The data were produced by immunoSEQ multiplex PCR, yet TCRdb's version contains in-frame clones alone and is incomplete. The data show 200,000 to 250,000 clones, nearly 90% seen once. This TCR was sampled from a man aged 25-40 years who had recovered from COVID-19. The sequencing sample was made of PBMCs or T cells enriched from blood (not recorded which).

The CDR3, as DNA: TGTGCCACCAGCAGGGAACTAGCGGGAGGAAGAGATACGCAGTATTTT. Translating it yields CATSRELAGGRDTQYF. V gene TRBV15 combines with J gene TRBJ2-3; 12 nucleotides line up with TRBD2. With V trimmed by 3 bases and J by 5 bases, 6 bases remained unmatched. Germline lookup yields CDR1 LNHNV and CDR2 YYDKDF (reference sequence). The CDR3 is made up of 16 amino acids. Full variable domain (outside the CDR3, taken from reference TRBV15 and TRBJ2-3): DAMVIQNPRYQVTQFGKPVTLSCSQTLNHNVMYWYQQKSSQAPKLLFHYYDKDFNNEADTPDNFQSRRPNTSFCFLDIRSPGLGDTAMYLCATSRELAGGRDTQYFGPGTRLTVL.